The subject of this entry is one T cell receptor (beta chain). The data derive from a study of OX40 agonist ivuxolimab in advanced cancers. On the study more broadly: Hepatocellular carcinoma, melanoma, renal cell or head and neck cancer was diagnosed in the dose-escalation patients.

Drawing of blood for sampling happened at baseline, at cycle 4 day 1, and at cycle 7 day 1. Here immunoSEQ multiplex PCR was the method, and the copy in TCRdb shows in-frame clones only, minus some. This table has around 29,000 clones, approximately 86% appearing once. CDR1 and CDR2 from the germline V gene are SGHVS and FNYEAQ. The CDR3 loop spans 13 amino acids. V lost 7 bases to trimming and J lost 4 bases; unmatched junction nucleotides: 4. The V gene is TRBV7-6, the J gene TRBJ2-7, with 10 bases matching TRBD1. Sequences were derived from CD4+ or CD8+ T cells sorted from blood, sampled in a trial of the OX40 agonist ivuxolimab. This clonotype originated in an adult with an advanced solid tumor such as melanoma, head and neck, liver or kidney cancer. CDR3 in amino acids: CASTGQGTYEQYF. The CDR3 nucleotides read TGTGCCAGCACGGGACAGGGGACGTACGAGCAGTACTTC.